The 22 T cell receptor beta chains listed next were all sequenced from one sample in a study of blood T cell repertoires in COVID-19. The method was immunoSEQ multiplex PCR; TCRdb's version includes in-frame clones alone and lacks a portion of them. The sample holds over 250,000 clones, 75% to 90% seen once. The specimen was peripheral blood. The receptor set was obtained from a woman between 65 and 79 years old with COVID-19, enrolled during active disease.

The genes are TRBV3-1 (or the pseudogene TRBV3-2) and TRBJ2-5; 11 bases match TRBD2. V lost 3 bases, J lost 3 bases, and 6 bases stayed unmatched. The germline V gene has CDR1 LGHDT and CDR2 YNNKEL (reference sequence). This CDR3 contains 16 residues. CDR3 nucleotide sequence: TGTGCCAGCAGCCACGGCCCGGGACTAGCGGAAGAGACCCAGTACTTC. Protein product: CASSHGPGLAEETQYF.

V is TRBV20-1 and J is TRBJ2-5; possibly TRBD1 for D (6 bases). The V gene lost 3 bases and the J gene lost 4 bases, with 12 bases spanning the gap. This CDR3 has 13 amino acids. CDR1 DFQATT and CDR2 SNEGSKA come from the germline V gene (reference sequence). The CDR3 reads CSASNRELETQYF. CDR3 DNA: TGCAGTGCTAGTAACAGGGAGTTAGAGACCCAGTACTTC.

V and J are TRBV10-3 and TRBJ1-1; D ambiguous. CDR3 size: 12 residues. The germline CDR1 and CDR2 sequences are ENHRY and SYGVKD. V was shortened by 10 bases and J by 1 base, with 10 bases between the two germline ends. The CDR3 reads CATEEANTEAFF. The CDR3 DNA sequence: TGTGCCACAGAGGAGGCGAACACTGAAGCTTTCTTT.

With regard to this clone: At one end, the junction sequence differs from germline, possibly due to a read error. The chain has TRBV3-1 (or the pseudogene TRBV3-2) and TRBJ1-1; 7 nucleotides align to TRBD1. CDR1 and CDR2 (germline): LGHDT, YNNKEL (reference sequence). CDR3 size: 12 residues. CDR3 region: CASSPLRDRLLF. Here the CDR3 DNA reads TGTGCCAGCAGCCCCCTCAGGGACAGACTTTTGTTT.

This sequence joins TRBV27 and TRBJ2-2; D may be TRBD1 (5 bases). The CDR3 length is 14 residues. Germline CDR1 reads MNHEY; CDR2 reads SMNVEV (reference sequence). V gave up 2 bases and J gave up 7 bases, with 11 bases separating them. CDR3 sequence reads: CASSLRQGGGELFF. The CDR3 DNA reads as TGTGCCAGCAGTTTAAGGCAGGGTGGCGGGGAGCTGTTTTTT.

CDR3 in amino acids: CASSLTGGQGAEKLFF. The CDR3, as DNA: TGTGCCAGCAGCTTAACCGGGGGACAGGGAGCCGAAAAACTGTTTTTT. The V call is TRBV7-2, the J call TRBJ1-4; 9 bases fit TRBD1. CDR3 length: 16 residues. Germline V gene sequence: CDR1 SGHTA, CDR2 FQGNSA. V lost 2 bases and J lost 8; bases outside the gene matches: 9.

V and J are TRBV5-1 and TRBJ2-7; 9 bases line up with TRBD2. Trimming at V came to 0 bases and at J to 6 bases, leaving 10 bases not matched to a gene. This CDR3 region has 16 residues. The germline CDR1 and CDR2 sequences are SGHRS and YFSETQ. CDR3 bases: TGCGCCAGCAGCTTGGATCCAGCGGGGGGTTCTCTCGAGCAGTACTTC. It translates to CASSLDPAGGSLEQYF.

This clone was seen just once. This sequence joins TRBV5-1 and TRBJ2-7; D may be TRBD1 (5 bases). The ends were cut back, 0 bases at V and 6 bases at J, with 10 bases in the middle. There are 13 residues in the CDR3. CDR1 and CDR2 (germline): SGHRS, YFSETQ. The CDR3 region has the DNA TGCGCCAGCAGCTTGGGACAGAACTCCGAGCAGTACTTC. Amino acids: CASSLGQNSEQYF. The full variable domain, its missing parts supplied by reference TRBV5-1 and TRBJ2-7, is KAGVTQTPRYLIKTRGQQVTLSCSPISGHRSVSWYQQTPGQGLQFLFEYFSETQRNKGNFPGRFSGRQFSNSRSEMNVSTLELGDSALYLCASSLGQNSEQYFGPGTRLTVT.

The rearrangement joins TRBV7-2 to TRBJ2-1; the D gene is possibly TRBD2 (6 bases). Germline values: CDR1 SGHTA, CDR2 FQGNSA. The length of the CDR3 is 13 residues. V dropped 3 bases and J dropped 8 bases, with 11 bases sitting between them. The CDR3 bases are TGTGCCAGCAGCTTCGGGGGAGGCGATGAGCAGTTCTTC. Protein sequence: CASSFGGGDEQFF. Drawing the rest from reference TRBV7-2 and TRBJ2-1, the complete variable domain is GAGVSQSPSNKVTEKGKDVELRCDPISGHTALYWYRQSLGQGLEFLIYFQGNSAPDKSGLPSDRFSAERTGGSVSTLTIQRTQQEDSAVYLCASSFGGGDEQFFGPGTRLTVL.

The rearrangement uses TRBV7-3 and TRBJ1-2; 9 nucleotides agree with TRBD1. J was trimmed by 1 base and V by 6 bases; bases with no gene match: 9. The length of the CDR3 is 16 residues. Germline CDR1 reads SGHTA; CDR2 reads FQGTGA. CDR3 in amino acids: CASSLHPGQGNYGYTF. The CDR3 nucleotides are TGTGCCAGCAGTTTACACCCGGGACAGGGTAACTATGGCTACACCTTC.

This clone is a singleton in its sample. This rearrangement joins TRBV27 to TRBJ1-6; no reliable D call. Trimming left V 6 bases short and J 6 bases short, with 12 bases between. CDR1 is MNHEY and CDR2 is SMNVEV in the germline V gene (reference sequence). The CDR3 has 14 amino acids. CDR3 residues: CASSPPSLNSPLHF. In nucleotides, the CDR3 is TGTGCCAGCAGCCCCCCGAGCCTTAATTCACCCCTCCACTTT.

The chain carries TRBV19 and TRBJ2-2; D call uncertain. The germline CDR1 and CDR2 sequences are LNHDA and SQIVND (reference sequence). The V end lost 3 bases, the J end lost 3 bases, and 8 bases lay between the germline ends. The CDR3 has 14 amino acids. The DNA of the CDR3 is TGTGCCAGTAGTATCGGCGGCTACACCGGGGAGCTGTTTTTT. Translation gives CASSIGGYTGELFF.

This clone occurred a few times. The rearrangement uses TRBV10-1 and TRBJ1-6; D may be TRBD1 (6 bases). V lost 0 bases, J lost 13 bases, and 10 bases lay in between. This CDR3 is built from 13 residues. CDR1 is WNHNN and CDR2 is SYGVQD in the germline V gene (reference sequence). The CDR3 bases are TGCGCCAGCAGTGAGTCGTTGGGACATCCCCTCCACTTT. Its protein product is CASSESLGHPLHF.

With regard to this clone: The same CDR3 is also encoded by other DNA sequences in this sample. The rearrangement uses TRBV19 and TRBJ1-5, with TRBD1 matching over 7 bases. The CDR3 loop spans 14 amino acids. Germline V lookup: CDR1 LNHDA, CDR2 SQIVND (reference sequence). The V and J ends lost 6 bases and 4 bases, in that order; junction bases with no gene match: 6. The DNA for the CDR3 is TGTGCCAGTAGCACGTCAGGGGGTAATCAGCCCCAGCATTTT. This encodes CASSTSGGNQPQHF.

The rearrangement uses TRBV11-2 and TRBJ2-5; possibly TRBD2 for D (5 bases). Germline V gene lookup returns CDR1 SGHAT and CDR2 FQNNGV. The CDR3 is 14 amino acids. Trimming shortened V by 5 bases and J by 5 bases, and 15 bases separated the two germline ends. CDR3 sequence: CASSQRRGGETQYF. CDR3 nucleotides: TGTGCCAGCAGCCAGCGACGGGGTGGGGAGACCCAGTACTTC.

The chain links TRBV9 to TRBJ1-5; D uncertain. The germline gives CDR1 SGDLS, CDR2 YYNGEE. The CDR3 spans 15 residues. The ends were cut back, 0 bases at V and 7 bases at J, with 14 bases in the middle. This chain's CDR3 is CASSVAPGLGQPQHF. The DNA of the CDR3 is TGTGCCAGCAGCGTAGCCCCGGGGTTAGGACAGCCCCAGCATTTT.

V is TRBV11-2 and J is TRBJ2-1; 15 bases align to TRBD2. The germline V gene has CDR1 SGHAT and CDR2 FQNNGV. With V trimmed by 5 bases and J by 10 bases, 9 bases remained unmatched. CDR3 length equals 16 residues. The CDR3 DNA follows: TGTGCCAGCAGCCCAACCGTTGGGACTAGCGGGGGGGAGCAGTTCTTC. This gives the protein CASSPTVGTSGGEQFF.

V usage is TRBV11-2 and J usage is TRBJ2-5; D may be TRBD2 (5 bases). The CDR3 consists of 13 residues. Looked up from germline, CDR1 is SGHAT and CDR2 is FQNNGV. V was trimmed by 0 bases and J by 7 bases, leaving 9 bases between them. CDR3 residues: CASSLDGEGTQYF. The CDR3 nucleotides are TGTGCCAGCAGCTTAGATGGAGAGGGGACCCAGTACTTC. Based on the CDR3 plus reference TRBV11-2 and TRBJ2-5, the full variable domain is EAGVAQSPRYKIIEKRQSVAFWCNPISGHATLYWYQQILGQGPKLLIQFQNNGVVDDSQLPKDRFSAERLKGVDSTLKIQPAKLEDSAVYLCASSLDGEGTQYFGPGTRLLVL.

The CDR3 DNA follows: TGTGCCAGCAGCTTATCGGGGGGGTACACAGATACGCAGTATTTT. Its translation: CASSLSGGYTDTQYF. The chain uses TRBV11-2 and TRBJ2-3; TRBD2 matches at 8 bases. Germline V gives CDR1 SGHAT, CDR2 FQNNGV. The V and J ends lost 2 bases and 2 bases, in that order; junction bases with no gene match: 3. The CDR3 consists of 15 residues.

The chain joins TRBV7-3 to TRBJ2-3; D is ambiguous. CDR3 length equals 14 residues. Looked up from germline, CDR1 is SGHTA and CDR2 is FQGTGA. The V end lost 1 base, the J end lost 1 base, and 6 bases lay between the germline ends. CDR3: CASSLIGGTDTQYF. The CDR3 bases are TGTGCCAGCAGCTTAATTGGAGGCACAGATACGCAGTATTTT.

This chain links TRBV7-2 with TRBJ2-3, with TRBD2 matching 10 bases. The germline V gene has CDR1 SGHTA and CDR2 FQGNSA. The CDR3 spans 16 residues. V shed 0 bases and J 6 bases; nucleotides not matched to a gene: 6. The CDR3 bases are TGTGCCAGCAGCTTAGCTCCTACTAGCGGGGCCGATACGCAGTATTTT. This encodes CASSLAPTSGADTQYF.

This clone was detected only a few times. The V and J genes are TRBV19 and TRBJ2-7; 9 bases line up with TRBD1. J was trimmed by 6 bases and V by 5 bases; bases with no gene match: 11. CDR3 length: 15 amino acids. In germline, CDR1 is LNHDA, CDR2 SQIVND (reference sequence). DNA for the CDR3: TGTGCCAGTAGTCCAAAGGGACAGGGACTCTTCGAGCAGTACTTC. Translating gives CASSPKGQGLFEQYF.